This is a list of T cell receptor beta chains from one sample in a study of T cells in Graves' hyperthyroidism and ophthalmopathy. TCRdb ran MiXCR on the multiplex PCR reads and lists one entry per CDR3 protein. The sample carries 350,000 to 450,000 distinct CDR3 sequences, over 12% recorded once. The sequencing input was blood. The receptors were gathered from a man between 50 and 59 years old with Graves' ophthalmopathy. Each CDR3 is given with its conserved first and last residue. The D gene is left open where the match is weak. Clone size is not always given. Where it is, it says once, few, many or a class for expanded clones.

>once|TRBD2|15|TRBV7-9|TRBJ2-5
TGTGCCAGCAGCTTACCTAGCGGGCGCCAAGAGACCCAGTACTTC
CASSLPSGRQETQYF
>many|TRBD1|14|TRBV13|TRBJ2-4
TGTGCCAGCAGCCTCACAGGACAGGAAAACATTCAGTACTTC
CASSLTGQENIQYF
>many|-|17|TRBV28|TRBJ2-7
TGTGCCAGCAGTTTACGATTACATAGGGGGGCTCCGGGTAAGCAGTACTTC
CASSLRLHRGAPGKQYF
>-|-|15|TRBV11-3|TRBJ2-1
TGTGCCAGCAGCTTGGGGCGCCGGGACTACAATGAGCAGTTCTTC
CASSLGRRDYNEQFF
>-|-|14|TRBV20-1|TRBJ1-4
TGCAGTGCTAGTGCAGGGTCCGGACGCGAAAAACTGTTTTTT
CSASAGSGREKLFF
>many|TRBD1|15|TRBV6-1|TRBJ1-5
TGTGCCAGCAGCTCCGGGACAGTCGGCAATCAGCCCCAGCATTTT
CASSSGTVGNQPQHF
>-|TRBD2|17|TRBV11-2|TRBJ2-1
TGTGCCAGCAGCTTAGAGGCTAGCGGGAACTCCTACAATGAGCAGTTCTTC
CASSLEASGNSYNEQFF
>many|-|15|TRBV12-3/TRBV12-4|TRBJ2-2
TGTGCCAGCAGTTCACTCCCGCGGGGCACCGGGGAGCTGTTTTTT
CASSSLPRGTGELFF
>many|TRBD2|17|TRBV18|TRBJ2-1
TGTGCCAGCTCACCAAGGAAGACTAGCGGAGGCTACAATGAGCAGTTCTTC
CASSPRKTSGGYNEQFF
>few|TRBD2|17|TRBV5-4|TRBJ2-1
TGTGCCAGCAGCCGAGATTCTAGCGGGAGTATCTACAATGAGCAGTTCTTC
CASSRDSSGSIYNEQFF
>few|-|12|TRBV12-3/TRBV12-4|TRBJ2-3
TGTGCCACCAACCGGGCCACAGATACGCAGTATTTT
CATNRATDTQYF